A selection of T cell receptor beta chains follows, all from one sample in a study of shared clonotypes between healthy human individuals. Some clones are missing from TCRdb's copy, which holds only in-frame ones; the method was immunoSEQ multiplex PCR. Of around 99,000 clones in the sample, 68% are singletons; the top ten hold roughly 50%. Sequenced material: memory CD8+ T cells sorted from blood. The receptors shown here come from a man between 25 and 39 years old in good health. The CDR3 runs from the conserved cysteine through the conserved F or W. D genes are given only for firm matches. Clone size, where shown, is once, few, many, or a class for clones that have expanded.

j_gene | abundance | v_gene | d_gene | CDR3aa | CDR3nt
TRBJ2-7 | few | TRBV28 | TRBD1 | CASSLGLRQGLGSPLYEQYF | TGTGCCAGCAGTTTAGGCTTGCGACAGGGTCTGGGGTCGCCCCTCTACGAGCAGTACTTC
TRBJ1-5 | - | TRBV15 | TRBD1 | CATSSTLRTHSGGQPQHF | TGTGCCACCAGCAGTACCTTACGTACCCACTCAGGGGGTCAGCCCCAGCATTTT
TRBJ1-4 | many | TRBV27 | - | CASRQGGEKLFF | TGTGCCAGCAGACAGGGAGGCGAAAAACTGTTTTTT
TRBJ2-3 | many | TRBV6-4 | - | CASSDGAGSTDTQYF | TGTGCCAGCAGTGACGGAGCGGGTAGCACAGATACGCAGTATTTT
TRBJ1-3 | - | TRBV29-1 | - | CSVRTLGNTIYF | TGCAGCGTCCGGACGCTCGGAAACACCATATATTTT
TRBJ2-1 | - | TRBV7-2 | - | CASSLVGAGGEQFF | TGTGCCAGCAGCTTAGTCGGGGCCGGGGGTGAGCAGTTCTTC
TRBJ1-5 | few | TRBV2 | - | CASKGVGNQPQHF | TGTGCCAGCAAGGGGGTGGGGAATCAGCCCCAGCATTTT
TRBJ1-2 | - | TRBV10-3 | - | CAISEGWGLNYGYTF | TGTGCCATCAGTGAGGGTTGGGGGCTAAACTATGGCTACACCTTC
TRBJ1-1 | - | TRBV5-1 | - | CASSLWGNTEAFF | TGCGCCAGCAGCTTGTGGGGGAACACTGAAGCTTTCTTT
TRBJ2-3 | - | TRBV27 | - | CASGGLKGSTQYF | TGTGCCAGCGGCGGGCTCAAAGGTAGTACGCAGTATTTT
TRBJ2-7 | - | TRBV10-2 | TRBD2 | CASTPAGADEQYF | TGCGCCAGCACCCCAGCGGGAGCAGACGAGCAGTACTTC
TRBJ2-1 | - | TRBV11-1 | TRBD1 | CASSSRQGSSYNEQFF | TGTGCCAGCAGCAGTAGACAGGGTTCCTCCTACAATGAGCAGTTCTTC
TRBJ2-3 | - | TRBV19 | - | CASSKRTDTQYF | TGTGCCAGTAGTAAACGCACAGATACGCAGTATTTT
TRBJ1-1 | once | TRBV29-1 | - | CSVDRGTEAFF | TGCAGCGTTGATCGGGGCACTGAAGCTTTCTTT
TRBJ2-1 | - | TRBV19 | - | CASSKGSTEYYNEQFF | TGTGCCAGTAGTAAGGGTTCGACAGAGTATTACAATGAGCAGTTCTTC
TRBJ2-7 | - | TRBV15 | TRBD1 | CATSWGTGGDEQYF | TGTGCCACCAGCTGGGGGACAGGGGGCGACGAGCAGTACTTC
TRBJ2-3 | - | TRBV7-9 | - | CASSPQGAAFTDTQYF | TGTGCCAGCAGCCCACAGGGAGCGGCGTTCACAGATACGCAGTATTTT
TRBJ1-1 | - | TRBV29-1 | - | CSAEFTIKGYAFF | TGCAGCGCCGAATTTACTATCAAGGGCTATGCTTTCTTT
TRBJ2-1 | once | TRBV19 | - | CASSIFTNEQFF | TGTGCCAGTAGTATATTTACCAATGAGCAGTTCTTC
TRBJ2-7 | - | TRBV19 | TRBD1 | CASSPNGWDSTYEQYF | TGTGCCAGTAGTCCGAATGGATGGGACAGTACCTACGAGCAGTACTTC
TRBJ2-2 | many | TRBV6-1 | TRBD2 | CASSEGAGDTGELFF | TGTGCCAGCAGTGAAGGGGCGGGGGACACCGGGGAGCTGTTTTTT
TRBJ2-1 | many | TRBV11-2 | TRBD2 | CASSSYPKTSGAFYNEQFF | TGTGCCAGCAGCTCCTACCCCAAGACTAGCGGAGCCTTTTACAATGAGCAGTTCTTC
TRBJ2-4 | few | TRBV5-1 | - | CASSLDGSSKNIQYF | TGCGCCAGCAGCTTGGACGGGTCGTCCAAAAACATTCAGTACTTC
TRBJ1-1 | - | TRBV4-3 | - | CASSERVGTEAFF | TGCGCCAGCAGCGAACGGGTTGGGACTGAAGCTTTCTTT
TRBJ2-4 | - | TRBV4-1 | TRBD2 | CASSQEGGPGNIQYF | TGCGCCAGCAGCCAAGAGGGAGGGCCGGGAAACATTCAGTACTTC
TRBJ2-7 | - | TRBV7-8 | - | CASSSRGSYSSYEQYF | TGTGCCAGCAGCTCGCGGGGCAGTTACTCCTCCTACGAGCAGTACTTC
TRBJ2-3 | - | TRBV7-8 | - | CASSLGGRFTDTQYF | TGTGCCAGCAGCTTAGGCGGTCGCTTCACAGATACGCAGTATTTT
TRBJ2-5 | - | TRBV9 | - | CASSVGSRPPGQETQYF | TGTGCCAGCAGCGTAGGATCCCGACCCCCGGGGCAAGAGACCCAGTACTTC
TRBJ2-7 | - | TRBV5-4 | - | CASSPRDTSYEQYF | TGTGCCAGCAGCCCCCGGGACACATCGTACGAGCAGTACTTC
TRBJ1-2 | - | TRBV19 | - | CASSLTSSYGYTF | TGTGCCAGTAGTCTGACATCCAGCTATGGCTACACCTTC
TRBJ1-5 | - | TRBV7-8 | - | CASSLDTYQPQHF | TGTGCCAGCAGCTTAGACACTTATCAGCCCCAGCATTTT
TRBJ2-7 | few | TRBV7-8 | TRBD1 | CASSWERRTGVEQYF | TGTGCCAGCAGCTGGGAAAGACGGACAGGCGTTGAGCAGTACTTC
TRBJ2-3 | - | TRBV6-1 | - | CASTNGDTQYF | TGTGCCAGCACCAACGGGGATACGCAGTATTTT
TRBJ2-7 | few | TRBV7-9 | TRBD2 | CASSPSSGGTYEQYF | TGTGCCAGCAGCCCATCTAGCGGGGGAACCTACGAGCAGTACTTC
TRBJ2-1 | - | TRBV5-6 | - | CASSLGTADEQFF | TGTGCCAGCAGCTTGGGAACCGCCGATGAGCAGTTCTTC
TRBJ2-3 | few | TRBV25-1 | - | CASSEFRGTDTQYF | TGTGCCAGCAGTGAATTTAGGGGTACAGATACGCAGTATTTT
TRBJ1-1 | - | TRBV29-1 | - | CSVSYRDGEAFF | TGCAGCGTTAGTTATAGGGATGGGGAAGCTTTCTTT
TRBJ2-7 | - | TRBV5-8 | - | CASSFGIMGPDEQYF | TGTGCCAGCAGCTTCGGAATTATGGGGCCTGACGAGCAGTACTTC
TRBJ2-6 | few | TRBV18 | - | CASSPVGGSGANVLTF | TGTGCCAGCTCACCAGTGGGAGGCTCTGGGGCCAACGTCCTGACTTTC
TRBJ2-1 | medium-sized | TRBV9 | TRBD2 | CASSGGGLSNGDEQFF | TGTGCCAGCAGCGGCGGGGGGCTATCAAATGGCGATGAGCAGTTCTTC
TRBJ2-1 | few | TRBV4-1 | TRBD2 | CASREGLAVNNEQFF | TGCGCCAGCAGGGAGGGACTAGCGGTAAACAATGAGCAGTTCTTC
TRBJ2-2 | - | TRBV5-4 | TRBD2 | CASSSMTSGRGTGELFF | TGTGCCAGCAGCTCGATGACTAGCGGGAGGGGAACCGGGGAGCTGTTTTTT
TRBJ2-3 | few | TRBV19 | - | CASSIVGNHPDTQYF | TGTGCCAGTAGTATTGTGGGAAATCATCCAGATACGCAGTATTTT
TRBJ2-7 | - | TRBV5-5 | - | CASRAPNYEQYF | TGTGCCAGCAGGGCCCCCAATTACGAGCAGTACTTC
TRBJ1-2 | - | TRBV7-2 | - | CASSSPRTLLNYGYTF | TGTGCCAGCAGCTCCCCCAGGACATTGTTAAACTATGGCTACACCTTC
TRBJ2-1 | - | TRBV2 | TRBD1 | CASRESRDRGSSEQFF | TGTGCCAGCAGGGAGAGCCGGGACAGGGGTTCAAGTGAGCAGTTCTTC
TRBJ2-7 | few | TRBV28 | - | CASSLDPPEQYF | TGTGCCAGCAGTTTAGATCCCCCCGAGCAGTACTTC
TRBJ1-2 | - | TRBV7-9 | TRBD1 | CASSQGQVYGYTF | TGTGCCAGCAGCCAGGGACAGGTCTATGGCTACACCTTC
TRBJ2-5 | once | TRBV29-1 | - | CSVDLGTTQYF | TGCAGCGTTGATCTTGGGACGACCCAGTACTTC
TRBJ2-3 | - | TRBV9 | TRBD1 | CASSVAGRGGADTQYF | TGTGCCAGCAGCGTAGCAGGTAGAGGGGGCGCGGATACGCAGTATTTT
TRBJ2-1 | - | TRBV6-1 | TRBD2 | CASSERGTSGLSLSIGEQFF | TGTGCCAGCAGTGAACGGGGGACTAGCGGGTTAAGCCTCTCTATAGGGGAGCAGTTCTTC
TRBJ2-5 | many | TRBV7-3 | TRBD2 | CASSLTSGKETQYF | TGTGCCAGCAGCTTAACTAGCGGGAAAGAGACCCAGTACTTC
TRBJ2-7 | - | TRBV5-1 | TRBD2 | CASSVEPGLAREQYF | TGCGCCAGCAGCGTGGAACCGGGACTAGCCCGCGAGCAGTACTTC
TRBJ2-7 | few | TRBV4-3 | - | CASSPGPTYEQYF | TGCGCCAGCAGCCCCGGACCAACCTACGAGCAGTACTTC
TRBJ1-5 | many | TRBV18 | - | CASSPQQQAQPQHF | TGTGCCAGCTCACCGCAACAACAGGCTCAGCCCCAGCATTTT
TRBJ2-5 | - | TRBV5-4 | TRBD1 | CASSLTGQGVETQYF | TGTGCCAGCAGCCTTACCGGACAGGGGGTGGAGACCCAGTACTTC
TRBJ2-5 | - | TRBV4-1 | - | CASSQGSQTQETQYF | TGCGCCAGCAGCCAAGGTTCACAGACCCAAGAGACCCAGTACTTC